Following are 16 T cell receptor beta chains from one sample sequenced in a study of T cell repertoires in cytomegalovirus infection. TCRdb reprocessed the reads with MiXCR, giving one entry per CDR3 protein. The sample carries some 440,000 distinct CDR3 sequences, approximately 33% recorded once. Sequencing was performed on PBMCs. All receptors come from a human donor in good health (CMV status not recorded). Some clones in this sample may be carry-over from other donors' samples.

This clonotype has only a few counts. The CDR3, as DNA: TGCGCCAGCAGCCAAGACGGACAGGGACCAGATACGCAGTATTTT. Translated: CASSQDGQGPDTQYF. The gene calls are TRBV4-3 and TRBJ2-3, with 8 bases aligning to TRBD1. CDR1 and CDR2 from the germline V gene are LGHNA and YSLEER. The CDR3 loop spans 15 amino acids. V shed 0 bases and J 4 bases; nucleotides not matched to a gene: 3.

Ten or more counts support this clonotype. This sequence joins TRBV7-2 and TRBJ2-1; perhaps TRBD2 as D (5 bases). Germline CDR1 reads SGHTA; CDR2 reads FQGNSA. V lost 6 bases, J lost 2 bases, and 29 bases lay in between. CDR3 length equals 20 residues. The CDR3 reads CASSKTPLLGFGSTYNEQFF. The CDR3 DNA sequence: TGTGCCAGCAGTAAAACTCCCCTATTGGGCTTTGGGAGCACCTACAATGAGCAGTTCTTC.

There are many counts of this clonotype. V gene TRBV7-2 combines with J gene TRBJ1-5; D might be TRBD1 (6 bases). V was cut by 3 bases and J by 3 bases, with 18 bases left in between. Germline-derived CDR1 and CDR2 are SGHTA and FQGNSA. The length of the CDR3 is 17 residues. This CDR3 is CASSLVIGGLNNQPQHF. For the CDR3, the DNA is TGTGCCAGCAGCTTGGTGATAGGGGGATTGAACAATCAGCCCCAGCATTTT. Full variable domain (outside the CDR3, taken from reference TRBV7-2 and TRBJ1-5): GAGVSQSPSNKVTEKGKDVELRCDPISGHTALYWYRQSLGQGLEFLIYFQGNSAPDKSGLPSDRFSAERTGGSVSTLTIQRTQQEDSAVYLCASSLVIGGLNNQPQHFGDGTRLSIL.

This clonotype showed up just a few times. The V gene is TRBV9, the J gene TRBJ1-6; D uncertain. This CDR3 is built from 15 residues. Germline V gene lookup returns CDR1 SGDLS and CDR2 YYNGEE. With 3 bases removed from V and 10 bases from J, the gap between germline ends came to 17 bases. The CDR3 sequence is CASSGSGPGKSPLHF. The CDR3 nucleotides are TGTGCCAGCAGCGGATCGGGCCCTGGGAAATCACCCCTCCACTTT.

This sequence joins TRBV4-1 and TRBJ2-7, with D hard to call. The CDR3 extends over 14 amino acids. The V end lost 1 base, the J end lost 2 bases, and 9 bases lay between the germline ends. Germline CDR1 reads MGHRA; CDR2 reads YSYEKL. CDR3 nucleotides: TGCGCCAGCAGCCAAGGTCCCCCAACCTACGAGCAGTACTTC. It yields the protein CASSQGPPTYEQYF.

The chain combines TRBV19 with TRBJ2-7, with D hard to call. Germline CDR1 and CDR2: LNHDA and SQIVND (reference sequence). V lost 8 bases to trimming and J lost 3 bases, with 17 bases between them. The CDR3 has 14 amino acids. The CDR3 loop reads CASSDLGPGYEQYF. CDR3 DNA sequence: TGTGCCAGTTCTGATCTAGGGCCGGGCTACGAGCAGTACTTC.

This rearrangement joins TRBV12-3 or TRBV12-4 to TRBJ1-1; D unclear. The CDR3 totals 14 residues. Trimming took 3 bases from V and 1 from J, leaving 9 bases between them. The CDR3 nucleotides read TGTGCCAGCAGTTTTGGAGGGAGGAACACTGAAGCTTTCTTT. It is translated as CASSFGGRNTEAFF.

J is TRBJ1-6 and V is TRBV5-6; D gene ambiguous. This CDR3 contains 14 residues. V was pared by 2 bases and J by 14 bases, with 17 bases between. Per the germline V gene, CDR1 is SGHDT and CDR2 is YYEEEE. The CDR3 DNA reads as TGTGCCAGCAGCTTCGTGGACCCCGGAGGGACCCTCCACTTT. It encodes CASSFVDPGGTLHF.

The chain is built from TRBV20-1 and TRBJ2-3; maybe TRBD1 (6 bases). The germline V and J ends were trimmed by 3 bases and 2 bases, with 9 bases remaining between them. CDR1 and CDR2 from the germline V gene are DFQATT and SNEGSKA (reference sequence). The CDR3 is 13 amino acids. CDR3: CSASRDTTDTQYF. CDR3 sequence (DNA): TGCAGTGCTAGCCGGGACACCACAGATACGCAGTATTTT.

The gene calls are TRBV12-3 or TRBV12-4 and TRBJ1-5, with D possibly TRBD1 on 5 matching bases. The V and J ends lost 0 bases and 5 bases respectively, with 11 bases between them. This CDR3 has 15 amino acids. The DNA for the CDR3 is TGTGCCAGCAGTTTAGCGCGGGGGGAGGATCAGCCCCAGCATTTT. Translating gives CASSLARGEDQPQHF.

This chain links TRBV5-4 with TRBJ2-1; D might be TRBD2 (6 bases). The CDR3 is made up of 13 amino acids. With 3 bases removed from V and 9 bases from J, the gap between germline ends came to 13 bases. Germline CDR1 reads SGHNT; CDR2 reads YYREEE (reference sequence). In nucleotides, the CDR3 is TGTGCCAGCAGCTCATGGGGGGTGAGTGAGCAGTTCTTC. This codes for CASSSWGVSEQFF. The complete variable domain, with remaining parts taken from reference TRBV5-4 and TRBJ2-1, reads ETGVTQSPTHLIKTRGQQVTLRCSSQSGHNTVSWYQQALGQGPQFIFQYYREEENGRGNFPPRFSGLQFPNYSSELNVNALELDDSALYLCASSSWGVSEQFFGPGTRLTVL.

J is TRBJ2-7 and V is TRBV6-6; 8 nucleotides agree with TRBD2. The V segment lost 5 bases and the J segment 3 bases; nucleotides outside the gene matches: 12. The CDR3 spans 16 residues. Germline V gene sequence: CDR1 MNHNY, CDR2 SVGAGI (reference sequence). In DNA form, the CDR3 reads TGTGCCAGCAGTCTCGGGGTAGCGGGAACCCTCTACGAGCAGTACTTC. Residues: CASSLGVAGTLYEQYF.

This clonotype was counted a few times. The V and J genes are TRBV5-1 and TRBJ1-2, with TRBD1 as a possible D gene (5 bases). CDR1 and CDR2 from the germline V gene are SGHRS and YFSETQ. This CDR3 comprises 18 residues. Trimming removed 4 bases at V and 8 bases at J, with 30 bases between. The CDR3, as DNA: TGCGCCAGCAGCCCCCTCCGGGACCAGGGAGGTGAGCGAGGGGGCTACACCTTC. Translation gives CASSPLRDQGGERGGYTF.

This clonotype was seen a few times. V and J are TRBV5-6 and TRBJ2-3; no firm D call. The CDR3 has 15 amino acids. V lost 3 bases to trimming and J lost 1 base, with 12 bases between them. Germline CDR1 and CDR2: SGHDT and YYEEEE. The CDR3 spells CASSSIRQGTDTQYF. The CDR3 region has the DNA TGTGCCAGCAGCTCGATCAGGCAGGGCACAGATACGCAGTATTTT. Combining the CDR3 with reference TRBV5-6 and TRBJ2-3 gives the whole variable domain DAGVTQSPTHLIKTRGQQVTLRCSPKSGHDTVSWYQQALGQGPQFIFQYYEEEERQRGNFPDRFSGHQFPNYSSELNVNALLLGDSALYLCASSSIRQGTDTQYFGPGTRLTVL.

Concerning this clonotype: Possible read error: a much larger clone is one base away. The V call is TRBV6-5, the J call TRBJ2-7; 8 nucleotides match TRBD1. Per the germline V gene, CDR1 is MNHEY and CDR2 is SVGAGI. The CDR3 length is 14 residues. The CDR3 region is CARSYSGTGYEQYF. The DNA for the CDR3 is TGTGCCCGCAGTTACTCCGGGACAGGCTACGAGCAGTACTTC.

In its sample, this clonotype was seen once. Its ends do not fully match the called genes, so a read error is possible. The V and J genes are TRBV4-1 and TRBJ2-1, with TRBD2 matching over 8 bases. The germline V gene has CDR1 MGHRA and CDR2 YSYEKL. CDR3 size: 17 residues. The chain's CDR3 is CASSQPLAGSSYNEQFF. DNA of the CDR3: TGTGCCAGCAGCCAACCCTTAGCGGGAAGCTCCTACAATGAGCAGTTCTTC.